The 20 T cell receptor beta chains given below trace back to one sample, sequenced in a study of cytomegalovirus exposure and HLA in healthy donors. 13 Jbeta primers and 60 Vbeta primers were used for the PCR. Sequencing used immunoSEQ multiplex PCR; TCRdb keeps in-frame clones, though not all of them. Of 150,000 to 200,000 clones in the sample, 70% to 80% were seen once. Sequencing was carried out using PBMCs. These receptors were collected from a woman in her fifties or sixties in good health and CMV-seronegative.

The rearrangement links TRBV6-5 to TRBJ2-7; TRBD2 aligns across 7 bases. CDR3 length equals 14 residues. J gave up 2 bases and V 4 bases, and 5 bases lay outside the gene matches. Germline V gene lookup returns CDR1 MNHEY and CDR2 SVGAGI. CDR3 sequence (DNA): TGTGCCAGCAGTTCCGGGGAGGGTACCTACGAGCAGTACTTC. Translating gives CASSSGEGTYEQYF.

V usage is TRBV30 and J usage is TRBJ2-7, with a possible D match to TRBD1 (5 bases). The CDR3 is 14 amino acids. Trimming cost V 2 bases and J 0 bases, with 11 bases left between them. The germline V gene has CDR1 GTSNPN and CDR2 SVGIG (reference sequence). CDR3 in amino acids: CAWSLQEISYEQYF. The CDR3, as DNA: TGTGCCTGGAGTCTACAGGAGATCTCCTACGAGCAGTACTTC.

This chain joins TRBV5-1 and TRBJ2-1; D may be TRBD1 (6 bases). Germline CDR1 reads SGHRS; CDR2 reads YFSETQ. V was shortened by 4 bases and J by 2 bases, with 16 bases between the two germline ends. The CDR3 has 16 amino acids. In DNA form, the CDR3 reads TGCGCCAGCAGCATGCAGGGGCTGACCGCCTACAATGAGCAGTTCTTC. Its protein product is CASSMQGLTAYNEQFF.

The rearrangement links TRBV7-8 to TRBJ1-1; 7 bases agree with TRBD1. The CDR3 contains 13 residues. Germline loops: CDR1 SGHVS, CDR2 FQNEAQ. V lost 11 bases to trimming and J lost 1 base; unmatched junction nucleotides: 7. The chain's CDR3 is CAVSRGPNTEAFF. The DNA for the CDR3 is TGTGCCGTCTCAAGGGGGCCGAACACTGAAGCTTTCTTT. The full variable domain, with the rest looked up from reference TRBV7-8 and TRBJ1-1, is GAGVSQSPRYKVAKRGQDVALRCDPISGHVSLFWYQQALGQGPEFLTYFQNEAQLDKSGLPSDRFFAERPEGSVSTLKIQRTQQEDSAVYLCAVSRGPNTEAFFGQGTRLTVV.

The chain recombines TRBV19 with TRBJ2-7; 11 nucleotides match TRBD1. V lost 1 base, J lost 3 bases, and 2 bases stayed unmatched. Germline V CDR1 and CDR2: LNHDA, SQIVND (reference sequence). CDR3 length equals 15 residues. CDR3 loop: CASSIGGTGGYEQYF. CDR3 DNA sequence: TGTGCCAGTAGTATAGGAGGGACAGGGGGCTACGAGCAGTACTTC.

The chain is built from TRBV28 and TRBJ1-2; the match to TRBD1 covers 12 bases. J lost 6 bases, V lost 10 bases, and 6 bases had no gene match. Germline lookup yields CDR1 MDHEN and CDR2 SYDVKM. CDR3 length equals 13 residues. CDR3 sequence reads: CAIHGTGGHGYTF. Here the CDR3 DNA reads TGTGCCATCCACGGGACAGGGGGCCATGGCTACACCTTC.

The J gene is TRBJ2-2, the V gene TRBV7-9; D gene unclear. From germline, CDR1 is SEHNR and CDR2 FQNEAQ (reference sequence). The CDR3 totals 15 residues. Trimming stripped 5 bases from V and 4 bases from J, with 14 bases between. The CDR3 DNA follows: TGTGCCAGCAGCCAGAGAGGATTGGGCACCGGGGAGCTGTTTTTT. It translates to CASSQRGLGTGELFF.

The chain carries TRBV28 and TRBJ2-7; tentative D call: TRBD2 (6 bases). Germline V gene data show CDR1 as MDHEN and CDR2 as SYDVKM. There are 12 residues in the CDR3. Trimming removed 5 bases from V and 6 bases from J, with 11 bases in between. CDR3 protein: CASSPDGGEQYF. The DNA for the CDR3 is TGTGCCAGCAGTCCGGACGGGGGCGAGCAGTACTTC.

The rearrangement links TRBV18 to TRBJ2-7; 8 bases match TRBD1. Germline trimming cut 3 bases from V and 7 bases from J; bases unmatched to any gene: 8. This CDR3 has 14 amino acids. Per the germline V gene, CDR1 is KGHSH and CDR2 is LQKENI. The CDR3 protein is CASSPRTGSEEQYF. The CDR3 DNA sequence: TGTGCCAGCTCACCCCGGACAGGGTCGGAAGAGCAGTACTTC. Filled out from reference TRBV18 and TRBJ2-7, the complete variable domain reads NAGVMQNPRHLVRRRGQEARLRCSPMKGHSHVYWYRQLPEEGLKFMVYLQKENIIDESGMPKERFSAEFPKEGPSILRIQQVVRGDSAAYFCASSPRTGSEEQYFGPGTRLTVT.

This clone has only one observation. This chain connects TRBV7-2 to TRBJ2-1; TRBD1 is a possible D gene (6 bases). The V gene's germline CDR1 is SGHTA and CDR2 FQGNSA. Trimming left V 5 bases short and J 0 bases short, with 11 bases between. The CDR3 is 15 amino acids. The CDR3 reads CASSLGQPSYNEQFF. The CDR3 nucleotides read TGTGCCAGCAGCCTAGGACAGCCCTCCTACAATGAGCAGTTCTTC.

The J gene is TRBJ1-1, the V gene TRBV7-9; D is undetermined. The CDR3 is 18 residues long. V lost 1 base and J 4 bases, leaving 22 bases between the germline ends. Per germline, CDR1 SEHNR and CDR2 FQNEAQ (reference sequence). The CDR3 DNA is TGTGCCAGCAGCTTAGTAGGAGGGAGTCGGGCTGGGAGCACTGAAGCTTTCTTT. This codes for CASSLVGGSRAGSTEAFF.

The chain recombines TRBV7-2 with TRBJ2-5; TRBD1 might be the D (5 bases). Matching the DNA end better, TRBJ2-7 makes the J call doubtful. From germline, CDR1 is SGHTA and CDR2 FQGNSA. The CDR3 consists of 12 residues. The CDR3 reads CASSLGAYEQYF. The CDR3 coding sequence is TGTGCCAGCAGCCTAGGGGCTTACGAGCAGTACTTC.

The chain is built from TRBV7-2 and TRBJ1-5, with TRBD1 identical over 10 bases. The CDR3 contains 16 residues. CDR1 and CDR2 from the germline V gene are SGHTA and FQGNSA. V lost 2 bases to trimming and J lost 7 bases; unmatched junction nucleotides: 8. This CDR3 reads CASSLFGTGERQPQHF. The CDR3 DNA is TGTGCCAGCAGCTTATTCGGGACAGGGGAGCGACAGCCCCAGCATTTT.

The chain employs TRBV6-1 and TRBJ2-7; 8 positions agree with TRBD1. Germline V lookup: CDR1 MNHNS, CDR2 SASEGT. The junction had 10 bases not matched to a gene; V was cut back by 0 bases and J by 0 bases. The CDR3 has 18 amino acids. CDR3 in DNA: TGTGCCAGCAGTGAAGCCCTAATCGGACAGGGATACTCCTACGAGCAGTACTTC. Protein: CASSEALIGQGYSYEQYF.

As DNA, the CDR3 is TGTGCCAGTAGTCCTCCCAGGCGGACTAGCACCCGAGTTACCGGGGAGCTGTTTTTT. Amino acid sequence: CASSPPRRTSTRVTGELFF. J is TRBJ2-2 and V is TRBV19, with 8 nucleotides matching TRBD2. This CDR3 is built from 19 residues. Trimming cost V 5 bases and J 5 bases; bases outside gene matches: 19. Germline CDR1 is LNHDA and CDR2 is SQIVND (reference sequence).

The CDR3 nucleotides are TGTGCCAGCAGCTTAGACAGGGGTATAGGGCAGTACTTC. Translated: CASSLDRGIGQYF. The rearrangement joins TRBV7-6 to TRBJ2-7; 7 bases line up with TRBD1. The CDR3 runs 13 residues. Germline CDR1 reads SGHVS; CDR2 reads FNYEAQ. V was pared by 1 base and J by 9 bases, with 6 bases of the junction left unmatched.

The genes are TRBV19 and TRBJ2-5; weak D call: TRBD2 (7 bases). Germline-derived CDR1 and CDR2 are LNHDA and SQIVND (reference sequence). Trimming pared 3 bases from V and 6 bases from J, leaving 14 bases between. CDR3 length: 14 residues. This CDR3 is CASSMEGGGKTQYF. The CDR3 DNA reads as TGTGCCAGTAGTATGGAAGGGGGAGGGAAGACCCAGTACTTC.

The rearrangement joins TRBV7-8 to TRBJ2-2; 12 bases map to TRBD2. From germline, CDR1 is SGHVS and CDR2 FQNEAQ. V dropped 5 bases and J dropped 3; count of bases not matched to a gene: 4. CDR3 length equals 16 residues. DNA for the CDR3: TGTGCCAGCAGCCTAACTAGCGGGGGGCACACCGGGGAGCTGTTTTTT. As protein: CASSLTSGGHTGELFF.

V usage is TRBV7-9 and J usage is TRBJ2-1, with a possible D match to TRBD1 (5 bases). The germline V gene encodes CDR1 SEHNR and CDR2 FQNEAQ (reference sequence). The CDR3 has 15 residues. Trimming left V 5 bases short and J 8 bases short, with 19 bases between. The CDR3 DNA reads TGTGCCAGCAGCCAACGTTCCAGGGTTTTCGATGAGCAGTTCTTC. Translating it yields CASSQRSRVFDEQFF.

The chain joins TRBV28 to TRBJ2-5; 12 bases align to TRBD2. V dropped 7 bases and J dropped 5; count of bases not matched to a gene: 11. The germline gives CDR1 MDHEN, CDR2 SYDVKM. The CDR3 totals 16 residues. In DNA form, the CDR3 reads TGTGCCAGCAACAATCCTAGCGGGAGGGGAGGGGAGACCCAGTACTTC. The encoded protein is CASNNPSGRGGETQYF.